Listed here are 27 T cell receptor beta chains from one sample, sequenced in a study of blood T cell repertoires in COVID-19. Assay: immunoSEQ multiplex PCR; the TCRdb copy retains only in-frame clones and omits some. Here the sample spans about 100,000 clones, roughly 89% being singletons. The sample comprised peripheral blood. All receptors come from a man in his 70s with active or convalescent COVID-19.

A single count supports this clone. The rearrangement links TRBV24-1 to TRBJ2-1; D gene ambiguous. The CDR3 sequence is 15 residues long. In germline, CDR1 is KGHDR, CDR2 SFDVKD. Between the trimmed V and J ends, which lost 9 bases and 0 bases, there was a span of 14 bases. The DNA for the CDR3 is TGTGCCACCCAAGCCCACAGCCGCTCCTACAATGAGCAGTTCTTC. Protein: CATQAHSRSYNEQFF.

This clone was observed a few times. The CDR3 DNA reads TGTGCCAGCAGCCAATTTGGGGAGGGACTGGGCAATCAGCCCCAGCATTTT. It translates to CASSQFGEGLGNQPQHF. The J gene is TRBJ1-5, the V gene TRBV16; TRBD1 might be the D (5 bases). CDR1 is KGHSY, CDR2 FQNENV, per germline. The CDR3 sequence is 17 residues long. The germline V and J ends were trimmed by 1 base and 2 bases, with 15 bases remaining between them. Supplemented by reference TRBV16 and TRBJ1-5, the full variable domain reads GEEVAQTPKHLVRGEGQKAKLYCAPIKGHSYVFWYQQVLKNEFKFLISFQNENVFDETGMPKERFSAKCLPNSPCSLEIQATKLEDSAVYFCASSQFGEGLGNQPQHFGDGTRLSIL.

The rearrangement links TRBV12-3 or TRBV12-4 to TRBJ2-7; D ambiguous. The germline V and J ends were trimmed by 3 bases and 1 base, with 7 bases remaining between them. There are 13 residues in the CDR3. CDR3 amino acids: CASSFSVSYEQYF. CDR3 DNA sequence: TGTGCCAGCAGTTTTAGTGTATCCTACGAGCAGTACTTC.

CDR3 nucleotide sequence: TGTGCCAGCAGTGAAGTTCAGATTGAAGCTTTCTTT. Its protein is CASSEVQIEAFF. The rearrangement links TRBV2 to TRBJ1-1; the D is unclear. Trimming stripped 1 base from V and 7 bases from J, with 7 bases between. The CDR3 has 12 residues. Germline assignment: CDR1 SNHLY and CDR2 FYNNEI.

The chain has TRBV5-1 and TRBJ1-5, with 7 bases matching TRBD1. This CDR3 has 15 amino acids. Germline CDR1 and CDR2: SGHRS and YFSETQ. V lost 4 bases, J lost 0 bases, and 4 bases stayed unmatched. CDR3 in amino acids: CASSPGQNSNQPQHF. The CDR3 DNA follows: TGCGCCAGCAGCCCGGGACAGAATAGCAATCAGCCCCAGCATTTT.

The rearrangement joins TRBV5-6 to TRBJ1-5; 10 bases are shared with TRBD1. Trimming cost V 4 bases and J 7 bases; bases outside gene matches: 5. Germline-derived CDR1 and CDR2 are SGHDT and YYEEEE. The CDR3 has 14 residues. CDR3 residues: CASSPWTGGQPQHF. The CDR3 region has the DNA TGTGCCAGCAGCCCGTGGACAGGGGGACAGCCCCAGCATTTT.

This clone has ten or more counts. The CDR3 nucleotides read TGTGCCAGCAGCCAGGGGGGACCTGAAGCTTTCTTT. It codes for CASSQGGPEAFF. The chain joins TRBV6-5 to TRBJ1-1, with 7 bases lining up with TRBD1. Losses at the gene ends were 6 bases for V and 6 bases for J; bases not matched to a gene: 4. The CDR3 covers 12 residues. The germline V gene has CDR1 MNHEY and CDR2 SVGAGI.

The rearrangement uses TRBV11-2 and TRBJ2-7, with 12 positions matching TRBD1. The CDR3 consists of 15 residues. Germline V CDR1 and CDR2: SGHAT, FQNNGV. The V segment lost 1 base and the J segment 5 bases; nucleotides outside the gene matches: 3. For the CDR3, the DNA is TGTGCCAGCAGCTTAGTGGGACAGGGGGCGGACGAGCAGTACTTC. Translating it yields CASSLVGQGADEQYF.

The chain employs TRBV27 and TRBJ1-6, with 7 bases fitting TRBD1. J was trimmed by 7 bases and V by 9 bases; bases with no gene match: 9. The CDR3 length is 14 residues. Germline V gene lookup returns CDR1 MNHEY and CDR2 SMNVEV (reference sequence). For the CDR3, the DNA is TGTGCCAGTAATTCCGGGACAGCGAATTCACCCCTCCACTTT. It specifies CASNSGTANSPLHF.

The CDR3 DNA sequence: TGTGCCAGCAGCGTAGTATGGCCACCACGCTACACCTTC. Translation: CASSVVWPPRYTF. The V call is TRBV9, the J call TRBJ1-2; D gene unclear. The CDR3 has 13 residues. The ends were cut back, 0 bases at V and 9 bases at J, with 12 bases in the middle. Germline assignment: CDR1 SGDLS and CDR2 YYNGEE.

V usage is TRBV7-9 and J usage is TRBJ1-2, with D perhaps matching TRBD1 (6 bases). Germline-derived CDR1 and CDR2 are SEHNR and FQNEAQ (reference sequence). The CDR3 is made up of 14 amino acids. Trimming removed 1 base from V and 4 bases from J, with 10 bases in between. The CDR3 loop reads CASSLDRDGYGYTF. The CDR3 DNA reads as TGTGCCAGCAGCTTAGACAGGGATGGCTATGGCTACACCTTC.

In its sample, this clone was seen a few times. V is TRBV3-1 (or the pseudogene TRBV3-2) and J is TRBJ1-6; D remains ambiguous. V was shortened by 3 bases and J by 5 bases, with 5 bases between the two germline ends. The CDR3 is made up of 13 amino acids. Germline CDR1 is LGHDT and CDR2 is YNNKEL (reference sequence). CDR3 in DNA: TGTGCCAGCAGCCACTTTAATAATTCACCCCTCCACTTT. Translating gives CASSHFNNSPLHF.

The rearrangement joins TRBV5-1 to TRBJ2-3; D is possibly TRBD2 (6 bases). The V end was cut by 1 base, the J end by 2 bases, with 17 bases between. This CDR3 has 17 residues. CDR1 and CDR2 from the germline V gene are SGHRS and YFSETQ. CDR3 nucleotide sequence: TGCGCCAGCAGCTTGTTTGGTCGCGGGGCCCCCACAGATACGCAGTATTTT. It yields the protein CASSLFGRGAPTDTQYF.

This rearrangement joins TRBV2 to TRBJ2-5; 7 bases are shared with TRBD2. From germline, CDR1 is SNHLY and CDR2 FYNNEI. The CDR3 length is 15 residues. V dropped 6 bases and J dropped 2; count of bases not matched to a gene: 9. The CDR3: CASRSAAGVQETQYF. In DNA, the CDR3 is TGTGCCAGCAGATCAGCCGCGGGGGTACAAGAGACCCAGTACTTC.

The chain is built from TRBV28 and TRBJ1-2; 7 bases line up with TRBD1. The CDR3 is 15 amino acids. Germline V gives CDR1 MDHEN, CDR2 SYDVKM. V was clipped by 3 bases and J by 4 bases; unmatched bases: 8. This CDR3 reads CASSLGLGQLYGYTF. In DNA form, the CDR3 reads TGTGCCAGCAGTTTGGGTCTGGGACAGCTCTATGGCTACACCTTC.

This clone came up a few times. The rearrangement joins TRBV5-4 to TRBJ1-2; D gene uncertain. Between the trimmed V and J ends, which lost 3 bases and 4 bases, there was a span of 10 bases. In germline, CDR1 is SGHNT, CDR2 YYREEE (reference sequence). The CDR3 extends over 13 amino acids. CDR3 sequence reads: CASSSGVGYGYTF. CDR3 in DNA: TGTGCCAGCAGCTCGGGAGTGGGCTATGGCTACACCTTC.

This clone is deemed medium-sized (0.01 to 0.1%). The CDR3 reads CASQGGFKEHNEQFF. Written as DNA, the CDR3 is TGTGCCAGCCAGGGAGGGTTTAAGGAACACAATGAGCAGTTCTTC. The chain recombines TRBV27 with TRBJ2-1; TRBD2 matches 7 bases. The ends lost 8 bases at V and 5 bases at J; junction bases unmatched: 12. The germline V gene encodes CDR1 MNHEY and CDR2 SMNVEV (reference sequence). The CDR3 runs to 15 residues.

The chain uses TRBV7-2 and TRBJ2-3, with TRBD2 identical over 14 bases. The V and J ends lost 2 bases and 1 base, in that order; junction bases with no gene match: 2. CDR3 length equals 17 residues. Germline V lookup: CDR1 SGHTA, CDR2 FQGNSA. The CDR3 loop is CASSLRGLAGGTDTQYF. The CDR3 DNA follows: TGTGCCAGCAGCTTAAGGGGACTAGCGGGGGGCACAGATACGCAGTATTTT.

The rearrangement joins TRBV11-1 to TRBJ2-1, with 8 bases identical to TRBD2. Germline CDR1 SGHAT, CDR2 FQDESV (reference sequence). V lost 8 bases to trimming and J lost 0 bases; unmatched junction nucleotides: 6. The CDR3 runs 15 residues. DNA for the CDR3: TGTGCCAGCGCCCAGCGGGGGAGCTCCTACAATGAGCAGTTCTTC. Amino acids: CASAQRGSSYNEQFF.

This chain uses TRBV29-1 with TRBJ2-7; unclear D gene. The germline CDR1 and CDR2 sequences are SQVTM and ANQGSEA. CDR3 length: 13 residues. V lost 4 bases and J lost 7, with 17 bases in between. The CDR3 here is CSVGRRGSGEQYF. In nucleotides, the CDR3 is TGCAGCGTTGGACGGAGAGGCTCTGGGGAGCAGTACTTC.

This clone was seen a handful of times. This sequence joins TRBV11-2 and TRBJ1-5; possible D gene TRBD1, 6 bases. V lost 6 bases and J 1 base, leaving 16 bases between the germline ends. The CDR3 consists of 16 residues. Germline CDR1 SGHAT, CDR2 FQNNGV. CDR3 residues: CASRGGEGKSNQPQHF. CDR3 coding DNA: TGTGCCAGCAGAGGGGGGGAGGGTAAAAGCAATCAGCCCCAGCATTTT.

This sequence joins TRBV28 and TRBJ2-1; possibly TRBD2 for D (6 bases). CDR1 MDHEN and CDR2 SYDVKM come from the germline V gene. There are 14 residues in the CDR3. V lost 5 bases and J lost 7, with 15 bases in between. CDR3 DNA: TGTGCCAGCAGTCCGCTGTCGGGGGAAAATGAGCAGTTCTTC. Its protein is CASSPLSGENEQFF.

The chain employs TRBV18 and TRBJ1-2; 8 nucleotides align to TRBD1. The junction had 5 bases not matched to a gene; V was cut back by 4 bases and J by 4 bases. Germline CDR1 and CDR2: KGHSH and LQKENI. The CDR3 loop spans 14 amino acids. CDR3 coding DNA: TGTGCCAGCTCACTGGACAGGGCCGCCTATGGCTACACCTTC. Its translation: CASSLDRAAYGYTF.

This sequence joins TRBV11-3 and TRBJ2-2, with D uncertain. In germline, CDR1 is SGHNT, CDR2 YENEEA. The length of the CDR3 is 13 residues. Trimming took off 4 bases at V and 5 bases at J, with 8 bases between the two ends. Written as DNA, the CDR3 is TGTGCCAGCAGCTCCCCCGTAACCGGGGAGCTGTTTTTT. It specifies CASSSPVTGELFF.

J is TRBJ1-1 and V is TRBV28, with TRBD1 as a possible D gene (6 bases). Germline V gene lookup returns CDR1 MDHEN and CDR2 SYDVKM. The CDR3 has 16 residues. Trimming took 2 bases from V and 1 from J, leaving 14 bases between them. The CDR3: CASSLGSTRGNTEAFF. The CDR3 bases are TGTGCCAGCAGTTTAGGATCGACCAGGGGGAACACTGAAGCTTTCTTT.

This sequence joins TRBV4-1 and TRBJ2-1; TRBD1 aligns across 9 bases. In germline, CDR1 is MGHRA, CDR2 YSYEKL. J gave up 7 bases and V 1 base, and 2 bases lay outside the gene matches. The CDR3 has 14 amino acids. CDR3 region: CASSQAGQGNEQFF. The CDR3 DNA reads TGCGCCAGCAGCCAAGCCGGACAGGGGAATGAGCAGTTCTTC.

J is TRBJ1-6 and V is TRBV5-6; possible D gene TRBD1, 5 bases. CDR1 is SGHDT, CDR2 YYEEEE, per germline. V lost 0 bases and J 0 bases, leaving 10 bases between the germline ends. This CDR3 has 17 amino acids. In DNA, the CDR3 is TGTGCCAGCAGCTTGGGACGGGGGAGCTCCTATAATTCACCCCTCCACTTT. Amino acid sequence: CASSLGRGSSYNSPLHF.